This TCR beta chain was identified in a study of T-cell reconstitution after alpha-beta-depleted transplantation in children. Construction of the TCRbeta library involved unique molecular identifiers. TCRdb passed the PCR reads through MiXCR, listing each CDR3 protein once. This table holds about 78,000 distinct CDR3 sequences, 13% to 15% found once. This clonotype turned up a few times. The antigen is undetermined. Study-wide results and limits: Day-60 TCRbeta diversity that was high in some patients was derived from surviving recipient T cells and thymic progenitors.

The sample here was PBMCs, mostly from graft donor cells, taken 180 days after TCRalphabeta/CD19-depleted stem cell transplant. This receptor was identified in a male patient between 2 and 10 years old who had a stem cell transplant for acute lymphoblastic leukemia, so the T cells may come from the graft donor.

The CDR3 spells CASSLRPVVSGANVLTF. The CDR3 nucleotides are TGTGCCAGCAGCTTAAGGCCAGTCGTCTCTGGGGCCAACGTCCTGACTTTC. The chain uses TRBV7-2 and TRBJ2-6; D ambiguous. V was shortened by 2 bases and J by 0 bases, with 11 bases between the two germline ends. This CDR3 contains 17 residues. The V gene's germline CDR1 is SGHTA and CDR2 FQGNSA.